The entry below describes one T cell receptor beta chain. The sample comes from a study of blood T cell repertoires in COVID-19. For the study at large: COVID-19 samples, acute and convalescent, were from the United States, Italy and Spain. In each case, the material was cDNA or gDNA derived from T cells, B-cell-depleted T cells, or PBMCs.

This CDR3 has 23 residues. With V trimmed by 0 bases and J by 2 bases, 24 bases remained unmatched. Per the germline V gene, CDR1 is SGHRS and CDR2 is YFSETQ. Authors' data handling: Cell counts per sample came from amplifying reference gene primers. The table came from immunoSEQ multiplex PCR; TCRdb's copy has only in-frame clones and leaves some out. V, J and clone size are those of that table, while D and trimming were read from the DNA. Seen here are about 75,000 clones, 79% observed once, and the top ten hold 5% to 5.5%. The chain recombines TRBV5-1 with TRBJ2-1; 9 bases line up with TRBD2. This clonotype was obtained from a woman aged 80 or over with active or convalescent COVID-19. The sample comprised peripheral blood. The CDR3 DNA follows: TGCGCCAGCAGCTTGGGGTGGTGGGGCCGGAGTAGCGGGAGAGAGGGCGCCTACAATGAGCAGTTCTTC. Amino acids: CASSLGWWGRSSGREGAYNEQFF.